Below, 22 T cell receptor beta chains from the same sample are listed, as sequenced in a study of T-cell memory formation after mild COVID-19. TCRdb re-analysed the 5' RACE reads in MiXCR, keeping a single row per CDR3 protein. The sample lists some 30,000 distinct CDR3 sequences, approximately 7.4% occurring once. Sequences were obtained from PBMCs or a T cell subset sorted from them (not recorded which). These receptors came from an adult woman who had mild COVID-19 (a few samples of this study predate the infection). Cell type and time point are not known.

The table lists this clonotype with many counts. This chain joins TRBV20-1 and TRBJ2-7; D remains ambiguous. This CDR3 is built from 10 residues. CDR1 and CDR2 (germline): DFQATT, SNEGSKA (reference sequence). The V end was cut by 6 bases, the J end by 4 bases, with 7 bases between. CDR3 sequence (DNA): TGCAGTGCCGTTAGGTACGAGCAGTACTTC. It codes for CSAVRYEQYF.

The table lists this clonotype with many counts. A read error may account for a junction end that differs from germline. J is TRBJ2-3 and V is TRBV12-3 or TRBV12-4; 8 bases align to TRBD2. The CDR3 contains 12 residues. The CDR3 nucleotides read TGTGCCAGCAGCTTAGCGGGAAATACGCAGTATTTT. As protein: CASSLAGNTQYF.

There are many counts of this clonotype. The chain uses TRBV7-9 and TRBJ2-5, with TRBD2 identical over 14 bases. V lost 5 bases, J lost 2 bases, and 7 bases stayed unmatched. Germline CDR1 reads SEHNR; CDR2 reads FQNEAQ (reference sequence). The CDR3 runs to 17 residues. The CDR3 DNA reads TGTGCCAGCAGCCCGGGACTAGCGGGAGTGCGGCAAGAGACCCAGTACTTC. It specifies CASSPGLAGVRQETQYF.

This clonotype showed up many times. CDR3 residues: CASSPGQSLSYEQYF. The CDR3, as DNA: TGCGCCAGCAGCCCGGGACAGTCCCTCTCCTACGAGCAGTACTTC. This rearrangement joins TRBV5-1 to TRBJ2-7; 7 nucleotides align to TRBD1. Germline V gives CDR1 SGHRS, CDR2 YFSETQ. With 4 bases clipped from V and 0 bases from J, the junction kept 7 bases outside the gene matches. CDR3 length equals 15 residues. The variable domain in full, with the rest retrieved from reference TRBV5-1 and TRBJ2-7, is KAGVTQTPRYLIKTRGQQVTLSCSPISGHRSVSWYQQTPGQGLQFLFEYFSETQRNKGNFPGRFSGRQFSNSRSEMNVSTLELGDSALYLCASSPGQSLSYEQYFGPGTRLTVT.

This clonotype has a count of ten or more. This sequence joins TRBV4-3 and TRBJ2-3, with 9 bases that match TRBD2. Unmatched junction bases numbered 5, after V lost 0 bases and J lost 1 base. This CDR3 region has 17 residues. Germline CDR1 and CDR2: LGHNA and YSLEER. The CDR3 coding sequence is TGCGCCAGCAGCCAAGATCTGGCTAGCGGGGGCACAGATACGCAGTATTTT. Translation: CASSQDLASGGTDTQYF.

This clonotype is labeled medium-sized. This chain links TRBV5-1 with TRBJ1-2; D is possibly TRBD1 (6 bases). The ends were cut back, 0 bases at V and 4 bases at J, with 10 bases in the middle. The CDR3 contains 14 residues. The germline gives CDR1 SGHRS, CDR2 YFSETQ. The CDR3 DNA sequence: TGCGCCAGCAGCTTGGAAGGGGGGACCTATGGCTACACCTTC. Amino acids: CASSLEGGTYGYTF.

There are many counts of this clonotype. This chain's CDR3 is CASSPMVGTDTQYF. CDR3 in DNA: TGTGCCAGCAGCCCGATGGTGGGCACAGATACGCAGTATTTT. The J gene is TRBJ2-3, the V gene TRBV9; D gene unclear. The germline V gene encodes CDR1 SGDLS and CDR2 YYNGEE. V was pared by 4 bases and J by 1 base, with 10 bases between. The CDR3 sequence is 14 residues long. Looking up the rest from reference TRBV9 and TRBJ2-3 gives the full variable domain: DSGVTQTPKHLITATGQRVTLRCSPRSGDLSVYWYQQSLDQGLQFLIQYYNGEERAKGNILERFSAQQFPDLHSELNLSSLELGDSALYFCASSPMVGTDTQYFGPGTRLTVL.

This clonotype was seen repeatedly, ten times or more. This chain uses TRBV4-2 with TRBJ1-2; no clear D. The CDR3 has 14 amino acids. V lost 0 bases and J lost 4, with 9 bases in between. CDR1 and CDR2 from the germline V gene are LGHNA and YNFKEQ. The CDR3 protein is CASSQDQLSYGYTF. The CDR3 DNA reads as TGTGCCAGCAGCCAAGATCAACTGTCCTATGGCTACACCTTC.

This clonotype was seen many times. The rearrangement links TRBV4-2 to TRBJ2-7, with D unresolved. Germline-derived CDR1 and CDR2 are LGHNA and YNFKEQ. The V end lost 0 bases, the J end lost 2 bases, and 14 bases lay between the germline ends. This CDR3 spans 16 amino acids. CDR3 nucleotide sequence: TGTGCCAGCAGCCAAGATTTTGGTTCAGGCCCCTACGAGCAGTACTTC. This gives the protein CASSQDFGSGPYEQYF.

This clonotype occurred many times. The chain couples TRBV6-5 to TRBJ2-7; 8 bases agree with TRBD1. The CDR3 runs 15 residues. V lost 2 bases and J lost 2; bases outside the gene matches: 5. The germline V gene has CDR1 MNHEY and CDR2 SVGAGI. DNA of the CDR3: TGTGCCAGCAGTTACGTGCAGGGGGCCGCCTACGAGCAGTACTTC. Protein sequence: CASSYVQGAAYEQYF.

In its sample, this clonotype was seen many times. The CDR3 region is CASSVRPDETQYF. For the CDR3, the DNA is TGTGCCAGCAGCGTGCGGCCGGACGAGACCCAGTACTTC. This sequence joins TRBV9 and TRBJ2-5; D unresolved. The germline gives CDR1 SGDLS, CDR2 YYNGEE. V was cut by 2 bases and J by 5 bases, with 10 bases left in between. The CDR3 extends over 13 amino acids.

This clonotype was observed at least ten times. This chain links TRBV6-5 with TRBJ2-7; TRBD1 matches at 9 bases. J gave up 3 bases and V 0 bases, and 0 bases lay outside the gene matches. CDR3 length: 14 residues. The germline V gene encodes CDR1 MNHEY and CDR2 SVGAGI. This CDR3 reads CASSYSGQGYEQYF. CDR3 coding DNA: TGTGCCAGCAGTTACTCGGGACAGGGCTACGAGCAGTACTTC.

This clonotype was observed at least ten times. This rearrangement joins TRBV10-3 to TRBJ2-1, with D perhaps TRBD1 (6 bases). Germline V lookup: CDR1 ENHRY, CDR2 SYGVKD. V was clipped by 0 bases and J by 0 bases, with 12 bases between them. CDR3 length equals 17 residues. CDR3 protein: CAISESTGTSSYNEQFF. The CDR3, as DNA: TGTGCCATCAGTGAGTCGACCGGGACAAGCTCCTACAATGAGCAGTTCTTC.

This clonotype appeared many times. The J gene is TRBJ2-3, the V gene TRBV20-1; the match to TRBD2 covers 10 bases. The V gene's germline CDR1 is DFQATT and CDR2 SNEGSKA (reference sequence). The CDR3 length is 15 residues. Trimming removed 1 base from V and 5 bases from J; junction bases left unmatched: 6. The CDR3 loop reads CSARVLAGALDTQYF. In DNA form, the CDR3 reads TGCAGTGCTAGAGTCCTAGCGGGAGCACTAGATACGCAGTATTTT.

This clonotype was observed at least ten times. The chain links TRBV9 to TRBJ2-7; D unresolved. V lost 3 bases and J 2 bases, leaving 9 bases between the germline ends. Germline V gives CDR1 SGDLS, CDR2 YYNGEE. The CDR3 has 13 residues. The CDR3 loop reads CASSGGGAYEQYF. DNA for the CDR3: TGTGCCAGCAGCGGGGGTGGGGCCTACGAGCAGTACTTC.

This clonotype was seen many times. The chain combines TRBV9 with TRBJ2-2, with D possibly matching TRBD1 (6 bases). Per the germline V gene, CDR1 is SGDLS and CDR2 is YYNGEE. Trimming took off 3 bases at V and 1 base at J, with 10 bases between the two ends. This CDR3 contains 15 residues. The CDR3 here is CASSGRQVNTGELFF. For the CDR3, the DNA is TGTGCCAGCAGCGGCCGACAGGTGAACACCGGGGAGCTGTTTTTT. Looking up the rest from reference TRBV9 and TRBJ2-2 gives the full variable domain: DSGVTQTPKHLITATGQRVTLRCSPRSGDLSVYWYQQSLDQGLQFLIQYYNGEERAKGNILERFSAQQFPDLHSELNLSSLELGDSALYFCASSGRQVNTGELFFGEGSRLTVL.

Many counts were recorded for this clonotype. The J gene is TRBJ1-2, the V gene TRBV11-2; perhaps TRBD1 as D (6 bases). The V gene lost 0 bases and the J gene lost 8 bases, with 16 bases spanning the gap. This CDR3 has 15 amino acids. Looked up from germline, CDR1 is SGHAT and CDR2 is FQNNGV. CDR3 nucleotides: TGTGCCAGCAGCTTAGATCCTTTAGCAGGGGACGGCTACACCTTC. Translation: CASSLDPLAGDGYTF.

This clonotype has more than one count but fewer than ten. The chain is built from TRBV4-2 and TRBJ2-1; TRBD1 matches at 11 bases. Germline CDR1 and CDR2: LGHNA and YNFKEQ. The trim removed 0 bases at V and 8 bases at J, leaving 6 bases unmatched. CDR3 length: 16 residues. The chain's CDR3 is CASSQDVGTGGHEQFF. CDR3 nucleotides: TGTGCCAGCAGCCAAGATGTAGGGACAGGGGGGCATGAGCAGTTCTTC.

This clonotype was picked up many times. The chain employs TRBV5-1 and TRBJ2-3; the match to TRBD1 covers 9 bases. The CDR3 is 14 residues long. Trimming cost V 3 bases and J 6 bases; bases outside gene matches: 5. Germline CDR1 and CDR2: SGHRS and YFSETQ. In DNA, the CDR3 is TGCGCCAGCAGCTGGACAGGGGCCCAGGATACGCAGTATTTT. It codes for CASSWTGAQDTQYF.

This clonotype is classed as medium-sized. The chain joins TRBV18 to TRBJ2-7; D assignment may be TRBD1 or TRBD2 (5 bases each). The germline gives CDR1 KGHSH, CDR2 LQKENI. Deletions cut 0 bases from V and 4 bases from J, with 16 bases between. The CDR3 contains 16 residues. The CDR3 spells CASSPPGTDVLYEQYF. The CDR3 DNA reads TGTGCCAGCTCACCACCAGGGACGGATGTCCTGTACGAGCAGTACTTC.

The table lists this clonotype with many counts. The J gene is TRBJ1-2, the V gene TRBV7-2; 12 bases map to TRBD1. The CDR3 runs 15 residues. J lost 5 bases, V lost 5 bases, and 6 bases had no gene match. Germline V CDR1 and CDR2: SGHTA, FQGNSA. In nucleotides, the CDR3 is TGTGCCAGCAGCACGGGACAGGGGGCGGTTTATGGCTACACCTTC. Amino acid sequence: CASSTGQGAVYGYTF.

This clonotype was counted at least ten times. This sequence joins TRBV6-5 and TRBJ2-5; D not resolved. The CDR3 length is 14 residues. Germline lookup yields CDR1 MNHEY and CDR2 SVGAGI. The V end lost 6 bases, the J end lost 4 bases, and 15 bases lay between the germline ends. The CDR3 DNA is TGTGCCAGCAGGCCCGACCTGACCCCAGAGACCCAGTACTTC. It specifies CASRPDLTPETQYF.